The 3 T cell receptor beta chains in this list originate from one sample, sequenced in a study of blood T cell repertoires in COVID-19. Produced via immunoSEQ multiplex PCR; TCRdb's table is partial and in-frame only. The sample includes roughly 210,000 clones, around 84% seen only once; the top ten take over 9.5%. Sample: peripheral blood. The receptors originated from a woman aged 80 or older with COVID-19, enrolled during active disease.

The rearrangement uses TRBV9 and TRBJ2-3; TRBD2 agrees at 7 bases. V was clipped by 0 bases and J by 6 bases; unmatched bases: 16. Germline V CDR1 and CDR2: SGDLS, YYNGEE. The CDR3 runs 18 residues. The CDR3 nucleotides are TGTGCCAGCAGCGTAGCGGGGAGCGGGGCTTTAGGCAGCGATACGCAGTATTTT. Its protein product is CASSVAGSGALGSDTQYF.

The chain uses TRBV19 and TRBJ2-2; 8 bases are shared with TRBD2. The CDR3 is 16 amino acids. CDR1 is LNHDA, CDR2 SQIVND, per germline (reference sequence). The junction had 6 bases not matched to a gene; V was cut back by 5 bases and J by 1 base. The CDR3 sequence is CASSDPRGVNTGELFF. The CDR3 nucleotides read TGTGCCAGTAGTGATCCGCGGGGGGTGAACACCGGGGAGCTGTTTTTT.

This clone was found once. J is TRBJ2-2 and V is TRBV5-1; D may be TRBD1 (7 bases). Germline V gene sequence: CDR1 SGHRS, CDR2 YFSETQ. The CDR3 has 16 residues. V lost 0 bases and J lost 4, with 13 bases in between. CDR3 protein: CASSLDQGGTTGELFF. The CDR3 DNA reads TGCGCCAGCAGCTTGGACCAGGGGGGAACCACCGGGGAGCTGTTTTTT.